This is a list of T cell receptor beta chains from one sample in a study of blood T cell repertoires in COVID-19. The repertoire was sequenced with immunoSEQ multiplex PCR; TCRdb's copy has only in-frame clones and lacks some. This sample carries tens of thousands of clones, 80% to 90% of them seen once, and the ten largest clones take more than 7%. Source material: peripheral blood. The receptors were sampled from a human donor in a cohort sampled during active COVID-19. Both conserved end residues are part of each CDR3. A D gene is named only where the DNA matches it firmly. Not all rows give a size; the values are once, few, many and, for expanded clones, a class.

-	TRBV5-5	few	TRBJ1-6	TGTGCCAGCAGTCAGACAGATCTTTCACCCCTCCACTTT	CASSQTDLSPLHF
-	TRBV6-5	-	TRBJ1-3	TGTGCTGCGGCCTCGGGTTCCTCTGGAAACACCATATATTTT	CAAASGSSGNTIYF
TRBD2	TRBV5-1	-	TRBJ2-1	TGCGCCAGCAGCGTGACTAGCGGACCCAATGAGCAGTTCTTC	CASSVTSGPNEQFF
-	TRBV7-8	-	TRBJ1-6	TGTGCCAGCAGCTTACGGTCCCCTGGGCTCAATTCACCCCTCCACTTT	CASSLRSPGLNSPLHF
TRBD1	TRBV2	-	TRBJ2-7	TGTGCCAGCAGTGAACAGGGGGTCGGCGAGCAGTACTTC	CASSEQGVGEQYF
-	TRBV29-1	-	TRBJ2-3	TGCAGCGTTGGTGTAGCGGTGAGCACAGATACGCAGTATTTT	CSVGVAVSTDTQYF
-	TRBV21-1	-	TRBJ1-5	TGTGCCAGCAGCCGAGGTAAGAAAGTTTACAGGGGGCGGAACAATCAGCCCCAGCATTTT	CASSRGKKVYRGRNNQPQHF
TRBD1	TRBV5-8	-	TRBJ1-3	TGTGCCAGCAGCCGTGACAGGGGGACTGGAAACACCATATATTTT	CASSRDRGTGNTIYF
TRBD2	TRBV7-9	-	TRBJ2-3	TGTGCCAGCAGCTTGACTAGCGGGAGGTTGGATACGCAGTATTTT	CASSLTSGRLDTQYF
TRBD2	TRBV5-6	-	TRBJ2-3	TGTGCCAGCAGCTTGTGGGGACTAGCGCAAAGCACAGATACGCAGTATTTT	CASSLWGLAQSTDTQYF
TRBD1	TRBV7-3	few	TRBJ2-7	TGTGCCACCTCCTGGACAGGGAGCTCCTACGAGCAGTACTTC	CATSWTGSSYEQYF
-	TRBV7-2	-	TRBJ2-1	TGTGCCAGCAGCTTGGGCCCCATAGGCACCGGCGATGAGCAGTTCTTC	CASSLGPIGTGDEQFF
-	TRBV28	-	TRBJ2-2	TGTGCCAGCAGTTTATGGAGAACCGGGGAGCTGTTTTTT	CASSLWRTGELFF
TRBD1	TRBV10-1	-	TRBJ2-3	TGCGCCAGCAGTCCGGGACAGGGGGCTACAGATACGCAGTATTTT	CASSPGQGATDTQYF
TRBD1	TRBV30	once	TRBJ1-2	TGTGCCTGGAGTTATACAGGGGGCTGGAATGGCTACACCTTC	CAWSYTGGWNGYTF
TRBD1	TRBV19	-	TRBJ1-5	TGTGCCAGTAGTTTGAGAGTCGGCAGGGGGCCGAGCAATCAGCCCCAGCATTTT	CASSLRVGRGPSNQPQHF
-	TRBV5-1	-	TRBJ2-1	TGCGCCAGCACACGCGTGGGGGGCTCCTACAATGAGCAGTTCTTC	CASTRVGGSYNEQFF
-	TRBV2	-	TRBJ1-2	TGTGCCAGCAGTCGAGGGCCTCGGCCGGAAGGCTACACCTTC	CASSRGPRPEGYTF
-	TRBV6-2/TRBV6-3	-	TRBJ2-7	TGTGCCAGCAGCCCGACGGAGTCCGGAGAGCAGTACTTC	CASSPTESGEQYF
-	TRBV12-3/TRBV12-4	-	TRBJ1-1	TGTGCCAGCAAAAGGAGGGCTGAAGCTTTCTTT	CASKRRAEAFF
TRBD1	TRBV18	-	TRBJ2-7	TGTGCCAGCTCACGGGGGACAGGGTCCTACGAGCAGTACTTC	CASSRGTGSYEQYF
TRBD1	TRBV19	-	TRBJ1-5	TGTGCCAGTGGACAGGGCGGCAATCAGCCCCAGCATTTT	CASGQGGNQPQHF
-	TRBV5-5	-	TRBJ2-1	TGTGCCAGCAGCTTAACCATTGGGCTCGAGCAGTTCTTC	CASSLTIGLEQFF
-	TRBV7-6	medium-sized	TRBJ1-5	TGTGCCAGCAGCCCAGAGGCGTCAGGGAAGCCCCAGCATTTT	CASSPEASGKPQHF
TRBD1	TRBV2	-	TRBJ2-2	TGTGCCAGCAGCCGGACAGGGTCCGGGGGGGAGCTGTTTTTT	CASSRTGSGGELFF
-	TRBV6-2/TRBV6-3	-	TRBJ2-5	TGTGCCAGCAGTTACCAAGGAGGGCCCCGAGAGACCCAGTACTTC	CASSYQGGPRETQYF
TRBD1	TRBV18	-	TRBJ1-1	TGTGCCAGCTCACCTACAGGGGATGAAGCTTTCTTT	CASSPTGDEAFF
-	TRBV4-1	-	TRBJ2-4	TGCGCCAGCAGCCAAGATTACTCGGGGGGCAAGGGAAACATTCAGTACTTC	CASSQDYSGGKGNIQYF
-	TRBV19	-	TRBJ1-5	TGTGCCAGCACCCCCCTTGGGAGTGGGCAGCCCCAGCATTTT	CASTPLGSGQPQHF
-	TRBV9	few	TRBJ2-2	TGTGCCAGCAGCGTAGGAGCCCCCCCGCACACCGGGGAGCTGTTTTTT	CASSVGAPPHTGELFF
TRBD1	TRBV9	-	TRBJ1-5	TGTGCCAGCAGCTTATCCGGGACAGGAGGTCAGCCCCAGCATTTT	CASSLSGTGGQPQHF
-	TRBV19	-	TRBJ2-1	TGTGCCAGTAGTATGGGGGCAGCCTACAATGAGCAGTTCTTC	CASSMGAAYNEQFF